Shown below are 31 T cell receptor beta chains from a single sample sequenced in a study of human T cells and chemical hapten exposure. Time point described: pre-sensitization, week 0. Specified treatment: therapeutic diphenylcyclopropenone sensitization with weekly scalp DPC. TCRdb itself ran the RACE reads through MiXCR, one entry per CDR3 protein. Here the sample spans 350,000 to 400,000 distinct CDR3 sequences, approximately 5.1% being singletons. Source: whole blood, taken in connection with sensitization to the hapten diphenylcyclopropenone (DPC). The receptors were gathered from a woman aged 45-65 years with alopecia areata. Some clones in this sample may be carry-over from other donors' samples.

This clonotype was observed a few times. The chain recombines TRBV9 with TRBJ2-3, with 7 positions matching TRBD2. The CDR3 has 17 residues. Germline assignment: CDR1 SGDLS and CDR2 YYNGEE. V gave up 4 bases and J gave up 2 bases; unmatched junction bases: 13. The CDR3 nucleotides read TGTGCCAGCAGCCCCCACTGGGGCGGGGGAGCCACAGATACGCAGTATTTT. This encodes CASSPHWGGGATDTQYF.

This chain connects TRBV6-5 to TRBJ2-1; no definite D call. This CDR3 contains 14 residues. The V end lost 7 bases, the J end lost 2 bases, and 12 bases lay between the germline ends. CDR1 is MNHEY, CDR2 SVGAGI, per germline. CDR3 in DNA: TGTGCCAGCAAAGAACATGGAGCCTACAATGAGCAGTTCTTC. This translates into CASKEHGAYNEQFF.

This clonotype was seen repeatedly, ten times or more. The rearrangement joins TRBV6-4 to TRBJ2-3; D is unclear. Between the trimmed V and J ends, which lost 5 bases and 6 bases, there was a span of 12 bases. The CDR3 runs to 13 residues. Germline-derived CDR1 and CDR2 are MRHNA and SNTAGT. CDR3 residues: CASSQNDGDTQYF. The CDR3 coding sequence is TGTGCCAGCAGTCAGAATGACGGTGATACGCAGTATTTT.

This clonotype was detected ten times or more. The chain uses TRBV30 and TRBJ2-1; D is perhaps TRBD2 (5 bases). The CDR3 consists of 12 residues. Germline values: CDR1 GTSNPN, CDR2 SVGIG (reference sequence). V lost 3 bases, J lost 6 bases, and 9 bases lay in between. Here the CDR3 DNA reads TGTGCCTGGAGGGACTCGGGCAATGAGCAGTTCTTC. It yields the protein CAWRDSGNEQFF.

As for this clonotype: This may arise from a read error, as a much more abundant clone is one base away. This chain connects TRBV18 to TRBJ1-4; D is perhaps TRBD1 (6 bases). The CDR3 totals 15 residues. Germline loops: CDR1 KGHSH, CDR2 LQKENI. The V end lost 2 bases, the J end lost 7 bases, and 14 bases lay between the germline ends. The CDR3 DNA is TGTGCCAGCTCACCATTTAACAGGGTAACTGAAAAACTGTTTTTT. Protein: CASSPFNRVTEKLFF.

Concerning this clonotype: This could be a read error, since a much larger clone is one nucleotide away. The V gene is TRBV7-9, the J gene TRBJ2-3; tentative D call: TRBD1 (5 bases). The ends were cut back, 5 bases at V and 0 bases at J, with 15 bases in the middle. This CDR3 is built from 16 residues. CDR1 is SEHNR, CDR2 FQNEAQ, per germline (reference sequence). CDR3 DNA: TGTGCCAGCAGCCCCAAGCCGACAGTCAGCACAGATACGCAGTATTTT. Protein: CASSPKPTVSTDTQYF.

This clonotype has a handful of counts. J is TRBJ1-6 and V is TRBV7-2, with D maybe TRBD1 (5 bases). V was pared by 1 base and J by 9 bases, with 19 bases between. CDR1 SGHTA and CDR2 FQGNSA come from the germline V gene. The CDR3 totals 17 residues. The CDR3 here is CASSLGLGEPTGSPLHF. CDR3 in DNA: TGTGCCAGCAGCTTAGGTCTGGGGGAACCGACGGGTTCACCCCTCCACTTT.

This clonotype came up many times. The chain uses TRBV6-2 or TRBV6-3 and TRBJ1-1, with D maybe TRBD1 (6 bases). V gave up 6 bases and J gave up 6 bases, with 14 bases separating them. The V gene's germline CDR1 is MNHEY and CDR2 SVGEGT. The length of the CDR3 is 13 residues. DNA for the CDR3: TGTGCCAGCAGCCTGAACGGACAGTCTGAAGCTTTCTTT. It yields the protein CASSLNGQSEAFF.

The chain carries TRBV5-1 and TRBJ1-4, with no clear D. There are 14 residues in the CDR3. Germline V lookup: CDR1 SGHRS, CDR2 YFSETQ. V gave up 4 bases and J gave up 8 bases, with 15 bases separating them. CDR3 region: CASSPSSQGEKLFF. The CDR3, as DNA: TGCGCCAGCAGCCCTTCGTCCCAAGGGGAAAAACTGTTTTTT. Together with reference TRBV5-1 and TRBJ1-4, the CDR3 gives the full variable domain: KAGVTQTPRYLIKTRGQQVTLSCSPISGHRSVSWYQQTPGQGLQFLFEYFSETQRNKGNFPGRFSGRQFSNSRSEMNVSTLELGDSALYLCASSPSSQGEKLFFGSGTQLSVL.

There are many counts of this clonotype. This chain uses TRBV13 with TRBJ1-4; D possibly corresponds to TRBD1 (5 bases). The ends were cut back, 0 bases at V and 7 bases at J, with 12 bases in the middle. Germline V gene sequence: CDR1 PRHDT, CDR2 FYEKMQ (reference sequence). The CDR3 loop spans 15 amino acids. CDR3 bases: TGTGCCAGCAGCTTAGGCCGTGGAAGGGGTGAAAAACTGTTTTTT. Its translation: CASSLGRGRGEKLFF.

The chain joins TRBV5-1 to TRBJ2-3, with 10 bases that match TRBD2. This CDR3 is built from 16 residues. The V and J ends lost 0 bases and 4 bases, in that order; junction bases with no gene match: 5. The germline V gene has CDR1 SGHRS and CDR2 YFSETQ. The CDR3 region is CASSLGAGGAPDTQYF. CDR3 coding DNA: TGCGCCAGCAGCTTGGGAGCGGGAGGGGCTCCAGATACGCAGTATTTT.

As concerns this clonotype: A much larger clone differs from this one at a single base, so this may be a read error. This chain uses TRBV29-1 with TRBJ2-3; unclear D gene. The CDR3 consists of 11 residues. CDR1 and CDR2 (germline): SQVTM, ANQGSEA. For the CDR3, the DNA is TGCAGAGTTGTTCCGCTGGATACGCAGTATTTT. Its protein product is CRVVPLDTQYF.

This clonotype was observed many times. V usage is TRBV5-1 and J usage is TRBJ1-1, with D unclear. The CDR3 is 13 residues long. Germline V CDR1 and CDR2: SGHRS, YFSETQ. Between the trimmed V and J ends, which lost 4 bases and 8 bases, there was a span of 15 bases. The CDR3 loop is CASSHGHAPEAFF. In DNA form, the CDR3 reads TGCGCCAGCAGCCATGGCCATGCCCCCGAAGCTTTCTTT.

In the case of this clonotype: This may arise from a read error, as a much more abundant clone is one base away. The J gene is TRBJ2-1, the V gene TRBV7-2, with 11 positions matching TRBD2. The J segment lost 6 bases and the V segment lost 3 bases, leaving 1 base of the junction unmatched. Germline loops: CDR1 SGHTA, CDR2 FQGNSA. The CDR3 consists of 14 residues. CDR3 in amino acids: CASSFGLAGNEQFF. For the CDR3, the DNA is TGTGCCAGCAGCTTCGGACTAGCGGGCAATGAGCAGTTCTTC.

This clonotype was detected ten times or more. The chain joins TRBV29-1 to TRBJ2-1; 8 nucleotides match TRBD2. The germline gives CDR1 SQVTM, CDR2 ANQGSEA. CDR3 length equals 12 residues. Germline trimming cut 5 bases from V and 9 bases from J; bases unmatched to any gene: 6. The CDR3 DNA is TGCAGCGTTAAAGGACTAGCTGTTGAGCAGTTCTTC. It yields the protein CSVKGLAVEQFF.

This clonotype was seen only a few times. Here the CDR3 DNA reads TGTGCCAGCAGTTTAACCGCCGATTCACCCCTCCACTTT. Encoded protein: CASSLTADSPLHF. J is TRBJ1-6 and V is TRBV12-3 or TRBV12-4; D gene uncertain. V was pared by 2 bases and J by 8 bases, with 7 bases between. The CDR3 has 13 residues.

This sequence joins TRBV4-2 and TRBJ2-7, with 7 bases matching TRBD1. After removal of 0 bases from V and 3 bases from J, the junction contained 8 bases not matched to a gene. The CDR3 spans 16 residues. Per germline, CDR1 LGHNA and CDR2 YNFKEQ. The CDR3 DNA follows: TGTGCCAGCAGCCAAGATAGGAACAGGGGTATCTACGAGCAGTACTTC. Protein: CASSQDRNRGIYEQYF.

The chain couples TRBV15 to TRBJ1-5, with D possibly matching TRBD1 (6 bases). This CDR3 has 13 amino acids. Trimming stripped 3 bases from V and 6 bases from J, with 9 bases between. Per the germline V gene, CDR1 is LNHNV and CDR2 is YYDKDF (reference sequence). The CDR3 DNA follows: TGTGCCACCAGCAGGGGGGGGCGTCAGCCCCAGCATTTT. Protein: CATSRGGRQPQHF.

The rearrangement links TRBV5-4 to TRBJ2-3; 9 bases align to TRBD2. The V segment lost 9 bases and the J segment 3 bases; nucleotides outside the gene matches: 5. Germline CDR1 is SGHNT and CDR2 is YYREEE (reference sequence). This CDR3 has 13 residues. CDR3 residues: CATSGGTTDTQYF. In DNA form, the CDR3 reads TGTGCCACAAGCGGGGGGACGACAGATACGCAGTATTTT.

This clonotype was seen a few times. One end of the junction does not line up with germline, which may come from a read error. V gene TRBV9 combines with J gene TRBJ1-4, with 7 bases that match TRBD1. The CDR3 extends over 16 amino acids. Germline-derived CDR1 and CDR2 are SGDLS and YYNGEE. This chain's CDR3 is CASSVGQWPTNEKLFF. CDR3 bases: TGTGCCAGCAGCGTGGGACAGTGGCCAACCAATGAAAAACTGTTTTTT. The whole variable domain, filled in from reference TRBV9 and TRBJ1-4, reads DSGVTQTPKHLITATGQRVTLRCSPRSGDLSVYWYQQSLDQGLQFLIQYYNGEERAKGNILERFSAQQFPDLHSELNLSSLELGDSALYFCASSVGQWPTNEKLFFGSGTQLSVL.

The V and J genes are TRBV7-9 and TRBJ2-3, with D perhaps TRBD2 (6 bases). CDR1 is SEHNR and CDR2 is FQNEAQ in the germline V gene (reference sequence). V lost 5 bases and J 7 bases, leaving 19 bases between the germline ends. The CDR3 sequence is 15 residues long. The CDR3 here is CASSPPDWRGYTQYF. CDR3 sequence (DNA): TGTGCCAGCAGCCCTCCGGACTGGAGGGGATATACGCAGTATTTT.

The chain carries TRBV5-8 and TRBJ1-3, with unresolved D. This CDR3 region has 16 residues. Per germline, CDR1 SGHTS and CDR2 YDEGEE. V gave up 0 bases and J gave up 4 bases, with 14 bases separating them. CDR3 nucleotide sequence: TGTGCCAGCAGCTTGGGCAGCCGAGCAGAAGGAAACACCATATATTTT. This codes for CASSLGSRAEGNTIYF.

This clonotype occurred many times. The CDR3 region is CSVEKQPNTEAFF. The CDR3 coding sequence is TGCAGCGTTGAGAAACAGCCGAACACTGAAGCTTTCTTT. The genes are TRBV29-1 and TRBJ1-1; D is unclear. Germline V lookup: CDR1 SQVTM, CDR2 ANQGSEA. The CDR3 sequence is 13 residues long. V was cut by 3 bases and J by 1 base, with 9 bases left in between. Together with reference TRBV29-1 and TRBJ1-1, the CDR3 gives the full variable domain: SAVISQKPSRDICQRGTSLTIQCQVDSQVTMMFWYRQQPGQSLTLIATANQGSEATYESGFVIDKFPISRPNLTFSTLTVSNMSPEDSSIYLCSVEKQPNTEAFFGQGTRLTVV.

This clonotype was observed many times. The V and J genes are TRBV7-9 and TRBJ2-3, with D possibly TRBD1 on 5 matching bases. Trimming took 0 bases from V and 0 from J, leaving 7 bases between them. The CDR3 spans 15 residues. CDR1 is SEHNR and CDR2 is FQNEAQ in the germline V gene (reference sequence). The CDR3 loop is CASSLARVSTDTQYF. The CDR3 coding sequence is TGTGCCAGCAGCTTAGCCAGGGTGAGCACAGATACGCAGTATTTT.

This clonotype was recorded many times. The rearrangement links TRBV6-2 or TRBV6-3 to TRBJ1-1; D perhaps matches TRBD1 (5 bases). There are 14 residues in the CDR3. CDR1 is MNHEY, CDR2 SVGEGT, per germline. With 2 bases removed from V and 3 bases from J, the gap between germline ends came to 10 bases. The CDR3 spells CASSYGGPYTEAFF. Here the CDR3 DNA reads TGTGCCAGCAGTTACGGGGGACCTTACACTGAAGCTTTCTTT.

A remark on this clonotype: A read error may be the cause here, since a much bigger clone is one base away. J is TRBJ2-3 and V is TRBV2; TRBD2 is a possible D gene (6 bases). Germline CDR1 SNHLY, CDR2 FYNNEI. The CDR3 is 15 residues long. Trimming removed 6 bases from V and 2 bases from J, with 15 bases in between. The CDR3 DNA sequence: TGTGCCAGCAGGGGGACTGGCGGGGTCACAGATACGCAGTATTTT. Translated: CASRGTGGVTDTQYF. Full variable domain (outside the CDR3, taken from reference TRBV2 and TRBJ2-3): EPEVTQTPSHQVTQMGQEVILRCVPISNHLYFYWYRQILGQKVEFLVSFYNNEISEKSEIFDDQFSVERPDGSNFTLKIRSTKLEDSAMYFCASRGTGGVTDTQYFGPGTRLTVL.

The chain is built from TRBV19 and TRBJ2-7, with D perhaps being TRBD1 or TRBD2 (5 bases each). Trimming shortened V by 4 bases and J by 6 bases, and 16 bases separated the two germline ends. The CDR3 sequence is 14 residues long. Germline V CDR1 and CDR2: LNHDA, SQIVND (reference sequence). For the CDR3, the DNA is TGTGCCAGTAGTACCACCGGGACGGGATCCGAGCAGTACTTC. Protein: CASSTTGTGSEQYF. Filled out from reference TRBV19 and TRBJ2-7, the complete variable domain reads DGGITQSPKYLFRKEGQNVTLSCEQNLNHDAMYWYRQDPGQGLRLIYYSQIVNDFQKGDIAEGYSVSREKKESFPLTVTSAQKNPTAFYLCASSTTGTGSEQYFGPGTRLTVT.

The genes are TRBV11-2 and TRBJ2-2; either TRBD1 or TRBD2 may fit D (6 bases each). Germline values: CDR1 SGHAT, CDR2 FQNNGV. The length of the CDR3 is 15 residues. Trimming stripped 5 bases from V and 4 bases from J, with 14 bases between. The CDR3 sequence: CASSPLGGSTGELFF. CDR3 coding DNA: TGTGCCAGCAGCCCCCTGGGGGGCTCCACCGGGGAGCTGTTTTTT. Filled out from reference TRBV11-2 and TRBJ2-2, the complete variable domain reads EAGVAQSPRYKIIEKRQSVAFWCNPISGHATLYWYQQILGQGPKLLIQFQNNGVVDDSQLPKDRFSAERLKGVDSTLKIQPAKLEDSAVYLCASSPLGGSTGELFFGEGSRLTVL.

This clonotype was detected ten times or more. This chain joins TRBV12-3 or TRBV12-4 and TRBJ2-3, with 7 nucleotides matching TRBD2. V was clipped by 8 bases and J by 4 bases; unmatched bases: 6. This CDR3 is built from 13 residues. The CDR3 here is CASCPAGADTQYF. As DNA, the CDR3 is TGTGCCAGCTGCCCTGCGGGGGCAGATACGCAGTATTTT.

This clonotype showed up many times. This chain connects TRBV24-1 to TRBJ1-1, with a tentative D call TRBD1 (5 bases). This CDR3 is 13 amino acids long. Germline CDR1 is KGHDR and CDR2 is SFDVKD. Trimming cost V 7 bases and J 5 bases, with 13 bases left between them. CDR3 in DNA: TGTGCCACCAGGGGGGAGGCGCAAACTGAAGCTTTCTTT. It translates to CATRGEAQTEAFF.

This clonotype was counted many times. The chain employs TRBV29-1 and TRBJ1-2; no definite D call. The germline gives CDR1 SQVTM, CDR2 ANQGSEA. The CDR3 is 12 residues long. The ends were cut back, 7 bases at V and 4 bases at J, with 13 bases in the middle. CDR3 nucleotide sequence: TGCAGCGCCACAAGGGCTGTCTATGGCTACACCTTC. Translation: CSATRAVYGYTF.